A selection of T cell receptor beta chains follows, all from one sample in a study of blood T cell repertoires in COVID-19. Sequencing used immunoSEQ multiplex PCR; TCRdb keeps in-frame clones, though not all of them. The sample includes a few hundred thousand clones, more than 75% seen only once; the top ten take 1.6%. The sequenced material came from PBMCs or T cells enriched from blood (not recorded which). The receptors shown here come from a woman aged 45-60 years who had recovered from COVID-19. CDR3s include the opening cysteine and the closing phenylalanine or tryptophan. A D gene is named only where the DNA matches it firmly. Size is omitted from some rows. Given values are once, few, many or a class for expanded clones.

v_call	clone_size	j_call	d_call	cdr3_nt	cdr3_aa
TRBV20-1	-	TRBJ1-1	-	TGCAGTGCTAGACCTGAGGCTGAAGCTTTCTTT	CSARPEAEAFF
TRBV10-3	-	TRBJ1-2	TRBD1	TGTGCCATCAGTGAGTCAGTGACAGGGGGCGCTTTATATGGCTACACCTTC	CAISESVTGGALYGYTF
TRBV7-9	few	TRBJ2-7	-	TGTGCCAGCAGCTTGTCAGGCTCAGGCTACGAGCAGTACTTC	CASSLSGSGYEQYF
TRBV3-1/TRBV3-2	-	TRBJ2-3	-	TGTGCCAGCAGCCAACGGTCCTCGGTTTCTAGCACAGATACGCAGTATTTT	CASSQRSSVSSTDTQYF
TRBV20-1	-	TRBJ2-5	TRBD2	TGCAGTGCTAGTCCCAGCGGGAGGGCCGGGGAGACCCAGTACTTC	CSASPSGRAGETQYF
TRBV23-1	once	TRBJ1-6	-	TGCGCCAGCAGTCAATTAAAACTCCGGCGGGCCCAAGTTAATTCACCCCTCCACTTT	CASSQLKLRRAQVNSPLHF
TRBV7-9	-	TRBJ2-5	TRBD1	TGTGCCAGCAGCTTATCGACAGGGCGTTTATTGCAAGAGACCCAGTACTTC	CASSLSTGRLLQETQYF
TRBV5-1	-	TRBJ2-1	TRBD2	TGCGCCAGCAGTCAACCGGGACTATACAATGAGCAGTTCTTC	CASSQPGLYNEQFF
TRBV19	-	TRBJ1-1	-	TGTGCCAGTAGTTCACAAGCGACGGGCACTGAAGCTTTCTTT	CASSSQATGTEAFF
TRBV18	-	TRBJ1-1	-	TGTGCCAGCTCACCTTTGACACTGAACACTGAAGCTTTCTTT	CASSPLTLNTEAFF
TRBV5-1	once	TRBJ2-3	-	TGCGCCAGCAGCTGGGGCTCCTCGGAAGGGGATACGCAGTATTTT	CASSWGSSEGDTQYF
TRBV3-1/TRBV3-2	-	TRBJ2-5	TRBD2	TGTGCCAGCAGCTCACGGGGGCTAGCGGGAGGTTGGGAGACCCAGTACTTC	CASSSRGLAGGWETQYF
TRBV25-1	-	TRBJ1-1	TRBD1	TGTGCCAGCAGTAACAACCGGGACAGGGAAGTTATGATCTTT	CASSNNRDREVMIF
TRBV14	-	TRBJ2-3	TRBD2	TGTGCCAGCAGCCAAGGCCCGGGACTAGCGGGAGTTGGGGCAACAGATACGCAGTATTTT	CASSQGPGLAGVGATDTQYF
TRBV11-2	-	TRBJ2-5	TRBD2	TGTGCCAGCAGCTTAGAGTTCATCCCCGGGCTAGCGGGCAGGCAAGAGACCCAGTACTTC	CASSLEFIPGLAGRQETQYF
TRBV6-2/TRBV6-3	-	TRBJ1-2	-	TGTGCCAGCAGCCTTGAGGGAAGCACTAACTATGGCTACACCTTC	CASSLEGSTNYGYTF
TRBV5-1	-	TRBJ2-7	-	TGCGCCAGTGCTTCGGGAGTCGAAACCTACGAGCAGTACTTC	CASASGVETYEQYF
TRBV7-9	-	TRBJ2-1	TRBD2	TGTGCCAGCAGCCCGTTAGGGACTAGTTCCTACAATGAGCAGTTCTTC	CASSPLGTSSYNEQFF
TRBV9	-	TRBJ2-1	-	TGTGCCAGCAGCGTCGCAGCGGGCAATGAGCAGTTCTTC	CASSVAAGNEQFF
TRBV27	-	TRBJ2-5	-	TGTGCCAGCAGGTACAGGGTAGCGACGGAGACCCAGTACTTC	CASRYRVATETQYF
TRBV6-2/TRBV6-3	-	TRBJ2-7	-	TGTGCCAGCAGTTACTTGAGGGGGATCATTACCGAGCAGTACTTC	CASSYLRGIITEQYF
TRBV25-1	-	TRBJ1-4	TRBD1	TGTGCCAGCAGTGATAACAGAGACAGGGCCGAAAAACTGTTTTTT	CASSDNRDRAEKLFF
TRBV28	-	TRBJ1-2	-	TGTGCCAGCCGTGTGGGCCAGACCTATGGCTACACCTTC	CASRVGQTYGYTF
TRBV5-1	once	TRBJ2-3	-	TGCGCCAGCAGCTTGGGGTCCAGCGCAGATACGCAGTATTTT	CASSLGSSADTQYF
TRBV2	-	TRBJ1-2	-	TGTGCCAGCAGTGAACCAGAATATGGCTACACCTTC	CASSEPEYGYTF
TRBV6-2/TRBV6-3	-	TRBJ1-2	TRBD1	TGTGCCAGCAGTTACCCACTAAGGACAGGGATTAACTATGGCTACACCTTC	CASSYPLRTGINYGYTF
TRBV5-6	-	TRBJ2-7	TRBD1	TGTGCCAGCAGCACGGGGACAGGGGCGCCCTACGAGCAGTACTTC	CASSTGTGAPYEQYF
TRBV7-9	-	TRBJ2-7	-	TGTGCCAGCAGCTTAGCGGCGATGGGCTTCGAGCAGTACTTC	CASSLAAMGFEQYF
TRBV2	-	TRBJ2-3	-	TGTGCCAGCGGAGGTCTCACGTTTAGCACAGATACGCAGTATTTT	CASGGLTFSTDTQYF
TRBV11-2	-	TRBJ2-7	TRBD1	TGTGCCAGCAGCATCCGGACAGGGAATGGGCAGTACTTC	CASSIRTGNGQYF
TRBV28	-	TRBJ1-1	TRBD1	TGTGCCAGCAGTTCCCCGGGACAGGGCACTGAAGCTTTCTTT	CASSSPGQGTEAFF
TRBV9	-	TRBJ2-3	-	TGTGCCAGCAGCGTAGGGCATGGCGGGCCCACAGATACGCAGTATTTT	CASSVGHGGPTDTQYF
TRBV6-5	-	TRBJ1-5	-	TGTGCCAGCAGGACATCATATAGCAATCAGCCCCAGCATTTT	CASRTSYSNQPQHF
TRBV27	-	TRBJ2-7	-	TGTGCCAGCAGTTTCCCACGGGGAGAGCAGTACTTC	CASSFPRGEQYF
TRBV2	once	TRBJ2-1	TRBD1	TGTGCCAGCAGTGAAGAACAGGGGGACAATGAGCAGTTCTTC	CASSEEQGDNEQFF
TRBV30	-	TRBJ1-4	-	TGTGCCTGGAGTGTGACACTCAAAAATGAAAAACTGTTTTTT	CAWSVTLKNEKLFF
TRBV27	-	TRBJ2-7	TRBD1	TGTGCCAGCAGTTCCCTGGACAGGGGATCCCCCTACGAGCAGTACTTC	CASSSLDRGSPYEQYF
TRBV21-1	-	TRBJ2-1	-	TGTGCCAGCAGCCAAGCGGCCCGTGAATACTACAATGAGCAGTTCTTC	CASSQAAREYYNEQFF
TRBV29-1	-	TRBJ2-7	-	TGCAGCGTTGAAGAGGGAGACTACGAGCAGTACTTC	CSVEEGDYEQYF
TRBV19	-	TRBJ2-2	-	TGTGCCAGTCACGGAGAAACCGGGGAGCTGTTTTTT	CASHGETGELFF
TRBV9	once	TRBJ2-3	-	TGTGCCAGCAGCGTAGTCGAGACAGATACGCAGTATTTT	CASSVVETDTQYF
TRBV6-5	-	TRBJ2-1	TRBD2	TGTGCCAGCATTTCGGCGGGGGCCTACAATGAGCAGTTCTTC	CASISAGAYNEQFF
TRBV5-6	-	TRBJ1-5	-	TGTGCCAGCAGCGTTGCAGGGATTAGCAATCAGCCCCAGCATTTT	CASSVAGISNQPQHF
TRBV5-6	-	TRBJ1-1	TRBD1	TGTGCCAGCAGCGGTAACAGGGGAATGAACACTGAAGCTTTCTTT	CASSGNRGMNTEAFF
TRBV19	-	TRBJ1-4	-	TGTGCCAGTAGTAACCAGGGGCGGACAACTAATGAAAAACTGTTTTTT	CASSNQGRTTNEKLFF
TRBV5-4	once	TRBJ1-1	-	TGTGCCAGCAGCTTGCCGCGGGGGAACACTGAAGCTTTCTTT	CASSLPRGNTEAFF
TRBV9	few	TRBJ1-3	-	TGTGCCAGCAGCGTAACCGGGACATCTGGAAACACCATATATTTT	CASSVTGTSGNTIYF
TRBV30	-	TRBJ1-1	TRBD1	TGTGCCTGGAGTCCCAGTGACAGGGTGGCTTTCTTT	CAWSPSDRVAFF
TRBV18	-	TRBJ2-5	TRBD2	TGTGCCAGCTCACTTAGCGGGGGACAAGAGACCCAGTACTTC	CASSLSGGQETQYF
TRBV18	-	TRBJ2-1	-	TGTGCCAGCTCACCTTTGGCAGGGGCCCTTAACAATGAGCAGTTCTTC	CASSPLAGALNNEQFF
TRBV5-4	-	TRBJ1-6	TRBD1	TGTGCCAGCAGCTTGGGGCACAGGGGAGACTCACCCCTCCACTTT	CASSLGHRGDSPLHF
TRBV6-1	-	TRBJ2-3	TRBD1	TGTGCCAGCAGTGAATTAAGGACAGGTTATAGCACAGATACGCAGTATTTT	CASSELRTGYSTDTQYF
TRBV23-1	-	TRBJ1-1	-	TGCGCCAGCAGTCTTCAGGGGACTGAAGCTTTCTTT	CASSLQGTEAFF
TRBV7-9	-	TRBJ1-2	-	TGTGCCAGCAGCTTCCTACGGACACCGTTGCGTGGCTACACCTTC	CASSFLRTPLRGYTF
TRBV7-5	-	TRBJ2-1	-	TGTGCCAGAAGCTTAACCCACGATGCGGGTGGACCATACAATGAGCAGTTCTTC	CARSLTHDAGGPYNEQFF
TRBV2	few	TRBJ1-2	TRBD1	TGTGCCAGCAGTGAGTTACAGGGGGGCGGCTACACCTTC	CASSELQGGGYTF
TRBV5-5	-	TRBJ1-3	-	TGTGCCAGCAGCTTGGCCACAGACAGCTTCTCTGGAAACACCATATATTTT	CASSLATDSFSGNTIYF
TRBV13	-	TRBJ2-7	TRBD1	TGTGCCAGCAGCCGAATCGCGTATGACAGGGACCCCCCCTACGAGCAGTACTTC	CASSRIAYDRDPPYEQYF
TRBV3-1/TRBV3-2	-	TRBJ2-1	-	TGTGCCAGCAGCCCCCATCGGGGGAGCTCCTACAATGAGCAGTTCTTC	CASSPHRGSSYNEQFF
TRBV6-5	-	TRBJ2-2	-	TGTGCCAGCAGGCCCCGGGACATCTGGGCCGGGGAGCTGTTTTTT	CASRPRDIWAGELFF